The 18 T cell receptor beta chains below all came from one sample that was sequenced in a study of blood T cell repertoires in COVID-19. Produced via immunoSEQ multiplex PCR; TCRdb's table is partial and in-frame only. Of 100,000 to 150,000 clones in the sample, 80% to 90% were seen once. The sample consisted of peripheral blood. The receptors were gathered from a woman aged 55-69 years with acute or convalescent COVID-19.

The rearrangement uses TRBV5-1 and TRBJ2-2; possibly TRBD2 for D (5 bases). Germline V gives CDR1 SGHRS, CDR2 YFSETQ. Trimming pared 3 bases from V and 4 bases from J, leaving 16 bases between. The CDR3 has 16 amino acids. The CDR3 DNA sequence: TGCGCCAGCAGCTCCCTGGGAGTTGACGGCACCGGGGAGCTGTTTTTT. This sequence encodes CASSSLGVDGTGELFF.

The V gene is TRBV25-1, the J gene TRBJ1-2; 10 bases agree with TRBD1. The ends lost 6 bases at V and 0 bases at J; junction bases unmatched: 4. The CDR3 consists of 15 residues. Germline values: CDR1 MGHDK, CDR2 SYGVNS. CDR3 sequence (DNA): TGTGCCAGCAGGAGGACAGGGGGTACTAACTATGGCTACACCTTC. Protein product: CASRRTGGTNYGYTF.

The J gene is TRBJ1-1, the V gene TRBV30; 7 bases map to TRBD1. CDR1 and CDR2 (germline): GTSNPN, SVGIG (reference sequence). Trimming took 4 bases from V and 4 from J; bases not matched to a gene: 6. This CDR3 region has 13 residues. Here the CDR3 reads CAWKGQLRTEAFF. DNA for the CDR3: TGTGCCTGGAAGGGACAGCTTCGCACTGAAGCTTTCTTT.

The CDR3 loop is CASSQDPRAGNTIYF. CDR3 DNA: TGTGCCAGCAGCCAAGACCCCAGGGCTGGAAACACCATATATTTT. V and J are TRBV3-1 (or the pseudogene TRBV3-2) and TRBJ1-3, with D possibly matching TRBD1 (5 bases). The length of the CDR3 is 15 residues. V was clipped by 0 bases and J by 2 bases, with 8 bases between them. Looked up from germline, CDR1 is LGHDT and CDR2 is YNNKEL (reference sequence).

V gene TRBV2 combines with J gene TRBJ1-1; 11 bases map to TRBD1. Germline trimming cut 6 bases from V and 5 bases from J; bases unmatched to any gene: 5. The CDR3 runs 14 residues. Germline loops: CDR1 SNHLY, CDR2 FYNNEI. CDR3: CASRGQGAGTEAFF. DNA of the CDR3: TGTGCCAGCAGAGGACAGGGGGCTGGGACTGAAGCTTTCTTT.

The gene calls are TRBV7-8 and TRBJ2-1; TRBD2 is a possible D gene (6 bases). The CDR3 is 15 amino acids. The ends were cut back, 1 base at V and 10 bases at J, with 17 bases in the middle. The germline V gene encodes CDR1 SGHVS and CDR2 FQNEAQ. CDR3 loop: CASSLELGGWDEQFF. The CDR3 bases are TGTGCCAGCAGCTTAGAACTGGGGGGATGGGACGAGCAGTTCTTC.

The CDR3 DNA reads TGTGCCAGCAGCTCCACAGGGTCTAACACTGAAGCTTTCTTT. Encoded protein: CASSSTGSNTEAFF. This chain links TRBV3-1 (or the pseudogene TRBV3-2) with TRBJ1-1; tentative D call: TRBD1 (6 bases). There are 14 residues in the CDR3. Germline V gene lookup returns CDR1 LGHDT and CDR2 YNNKEL (reference sequence). Trimming took off 5 bases at V and 2 bases at J, with 12 bases between the two ends.

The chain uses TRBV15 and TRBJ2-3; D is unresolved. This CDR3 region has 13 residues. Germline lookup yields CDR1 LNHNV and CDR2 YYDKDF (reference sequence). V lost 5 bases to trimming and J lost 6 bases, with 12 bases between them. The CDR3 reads CATSALVRDTQYF. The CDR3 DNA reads TGTGCCACCAGCGCCCTGGTCCGGGATACGCAGTATTTT.

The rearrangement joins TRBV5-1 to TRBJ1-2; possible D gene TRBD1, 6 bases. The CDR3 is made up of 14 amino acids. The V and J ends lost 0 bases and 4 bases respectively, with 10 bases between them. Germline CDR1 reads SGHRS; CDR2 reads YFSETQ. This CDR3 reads CASSLEQGTYGYTF. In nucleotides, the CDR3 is TGCGCCAGCAGCTTGGAACAGGGAACCTATGGCTACACCTTC.

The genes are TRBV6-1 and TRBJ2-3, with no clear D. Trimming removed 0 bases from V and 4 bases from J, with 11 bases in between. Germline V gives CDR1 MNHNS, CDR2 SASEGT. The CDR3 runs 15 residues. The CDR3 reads CASSEAAVFADTQYF. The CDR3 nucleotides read TGTGCCAGCAGTGAAGCGGCGGTATTTGCAGATACGCAGTATTTT.

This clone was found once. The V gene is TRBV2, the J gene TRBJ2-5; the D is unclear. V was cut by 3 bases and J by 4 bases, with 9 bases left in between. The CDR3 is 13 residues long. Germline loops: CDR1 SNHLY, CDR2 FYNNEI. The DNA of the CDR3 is TGTGCCAGCAGTGATGAGGTTGTAGAGACCCAGTACTTC. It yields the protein CASSDEVVETQYF.

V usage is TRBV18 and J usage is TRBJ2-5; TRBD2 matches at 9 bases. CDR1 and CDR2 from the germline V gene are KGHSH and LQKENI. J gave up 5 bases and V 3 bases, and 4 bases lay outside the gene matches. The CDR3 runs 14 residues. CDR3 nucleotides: TGTGCCAGCTCACCGCGGGAGGGCGGGGAGACCCAGTACTTC. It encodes CASSPREGGETQYF.

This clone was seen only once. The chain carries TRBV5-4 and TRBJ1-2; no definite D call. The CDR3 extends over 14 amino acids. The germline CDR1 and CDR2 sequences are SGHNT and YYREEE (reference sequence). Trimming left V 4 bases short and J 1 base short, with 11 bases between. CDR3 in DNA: TGTGCCAGCAGCCAGTTCAACAGTAACTATGGCTACACCTTC. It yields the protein CASSQFNSNYGYTF.

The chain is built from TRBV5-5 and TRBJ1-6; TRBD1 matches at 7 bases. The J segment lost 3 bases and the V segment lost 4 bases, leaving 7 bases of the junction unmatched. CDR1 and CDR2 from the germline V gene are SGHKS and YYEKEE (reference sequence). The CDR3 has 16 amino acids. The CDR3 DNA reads TGTGCCAGCAGCCCCTCGGACAGGCACTATAATTCACCCCTCCACTTT. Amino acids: CASSPSDRHYNSPLHF.

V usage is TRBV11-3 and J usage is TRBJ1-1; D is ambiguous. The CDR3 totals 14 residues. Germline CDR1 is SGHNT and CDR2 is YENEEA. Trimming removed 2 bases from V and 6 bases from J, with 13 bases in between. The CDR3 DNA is TGTGCCAGCAGCTTACCCGGGGATTGGTCTGAAGCTTTCTTT. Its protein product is CASSLPGDWSEAFF.

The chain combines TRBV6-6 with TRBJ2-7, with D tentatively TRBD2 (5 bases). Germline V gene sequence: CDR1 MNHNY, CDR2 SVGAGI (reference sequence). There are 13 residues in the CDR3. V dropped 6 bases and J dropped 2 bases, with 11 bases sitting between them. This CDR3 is CASSPGGTYEQYF. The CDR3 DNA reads TGTGCCAGCAGCCCCGGAGGCACCTACGAGCAGTACTTC.

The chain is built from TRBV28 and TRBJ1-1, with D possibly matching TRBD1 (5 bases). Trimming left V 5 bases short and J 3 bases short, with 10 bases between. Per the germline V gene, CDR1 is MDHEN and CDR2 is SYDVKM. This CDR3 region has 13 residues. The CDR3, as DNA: TGTGCCAGCAGTCTCACAGGCTACACTGAAGCTTTCTTT. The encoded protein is CASSLTGYTEAFF. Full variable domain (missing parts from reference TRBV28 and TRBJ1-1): DVKVTQSSRYLVKRTGEKVFLECVQDMDHENMFWYRQDPGLGLRLIYFSYDVKMKEKGDIPEGYSVSREKKERFSLILESASTNQTSMYLCASSLTGYTEAFFGQGTRLTVV.

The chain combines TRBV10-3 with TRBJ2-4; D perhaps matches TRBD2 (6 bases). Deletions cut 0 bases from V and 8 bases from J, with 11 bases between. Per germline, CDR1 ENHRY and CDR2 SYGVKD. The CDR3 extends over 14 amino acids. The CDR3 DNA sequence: TGTGCCATCAGTGAGTCTACTAGCTGGGACATTCAGTACTTC. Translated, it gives CAISESTSWDIQYF.